This entry is about one TCR beta chain. This sample was taken from a study of shared clonotypes between healthy human individuals. The naive CD8 population came from CD45RO-negative cells selected for CCR7, without terminally differentiated effector memory CD45RA+ cells. The V end lost 6 bases, the J end lost 5 bases, and 21 bases lay between the germline ends. CDR1 is MNHEY and CDR2 is SMNVEV in the germline V gene (reference sequence). This CDR3 is 16 amino acids long. A deep-level run was used for the assay. Approximately 200 ng DNA, approximately 30,000 T cell genomes, went into each sorted-subset replicate PCR. Original handling: Junction-only immunoSEQ sequences carried no quality scores, so filtering differed. Sequencing used immunoSEQ multiplex PCR; TCRdb keeps in-frame clones, though not all of them. D and trimming were read from the DNA, whereas the V and J calls and clone size are those reported in that table. The sample contains roughly 590,000 clones, 95% of which appear only once.

Sequencing input: naive CD8+ T cells sorted from blood. This TCR was sampled from a woman in her 30s in good health. The V gene is TRBV27, the J gene TRBJ2-3; weak D call: TRBD2 (6 bases). CDR3 amino acids: CASSRMGAGLGDTQYF. As DNA, the CDR3 is TGTGCCAGCAGCAGAATGGGAGCGGGCCTCGGAGATACGCAGTATTTT.